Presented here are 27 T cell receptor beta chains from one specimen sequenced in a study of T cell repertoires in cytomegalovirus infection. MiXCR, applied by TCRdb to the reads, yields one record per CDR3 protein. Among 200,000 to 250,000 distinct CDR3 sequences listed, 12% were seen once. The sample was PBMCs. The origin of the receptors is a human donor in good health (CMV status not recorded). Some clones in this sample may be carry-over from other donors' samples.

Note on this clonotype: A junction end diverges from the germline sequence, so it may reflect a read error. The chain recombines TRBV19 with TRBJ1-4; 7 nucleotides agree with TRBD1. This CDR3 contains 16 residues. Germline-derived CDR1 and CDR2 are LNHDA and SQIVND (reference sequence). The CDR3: CASSGTAGATNENLFF. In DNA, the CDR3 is TGTGCCAGTAGTGGGACAGCCGGAGCAACTAATGAAAATCTGTTTTTT.

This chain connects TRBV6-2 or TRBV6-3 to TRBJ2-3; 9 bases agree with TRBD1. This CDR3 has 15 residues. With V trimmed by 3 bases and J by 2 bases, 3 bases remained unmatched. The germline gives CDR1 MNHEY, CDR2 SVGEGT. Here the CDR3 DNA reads TGTGCCAGCAGTTATGGACAGGGGACCACAGATACGCAGTATTTT. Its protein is CASSYGQGTTDTQYF.

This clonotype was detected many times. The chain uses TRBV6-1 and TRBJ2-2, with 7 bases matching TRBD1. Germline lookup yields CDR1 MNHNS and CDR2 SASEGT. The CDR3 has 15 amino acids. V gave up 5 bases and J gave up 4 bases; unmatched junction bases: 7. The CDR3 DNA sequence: TGTGCCAGCAGTCAATCCGGGACAGCCACCGGGGAGCTGTTTTTT. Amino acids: CASSQSGTATGELFF.

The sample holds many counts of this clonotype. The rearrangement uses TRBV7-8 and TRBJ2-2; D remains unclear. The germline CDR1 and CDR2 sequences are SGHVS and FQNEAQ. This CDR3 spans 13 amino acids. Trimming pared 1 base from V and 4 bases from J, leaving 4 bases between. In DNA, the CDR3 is TGTGCCAGCAGCTTAGGATTCACCGGGGAGCTGTTTTTT. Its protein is CASSLGFTGELFF.

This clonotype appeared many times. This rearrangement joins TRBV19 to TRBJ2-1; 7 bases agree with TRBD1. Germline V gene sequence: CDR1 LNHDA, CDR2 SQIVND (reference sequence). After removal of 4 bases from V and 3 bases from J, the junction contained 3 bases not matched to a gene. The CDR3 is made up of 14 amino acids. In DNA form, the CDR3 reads TGTGCCAGTAGTAGACAGGGTGTCTACAATGAGCAGTTCTTC. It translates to CASSRQGVYNEQFF.

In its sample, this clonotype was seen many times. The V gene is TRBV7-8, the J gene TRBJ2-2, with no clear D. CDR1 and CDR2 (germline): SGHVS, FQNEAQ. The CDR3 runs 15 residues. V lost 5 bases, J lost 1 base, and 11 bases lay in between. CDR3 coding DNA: TGTGCCAGCAGCCCCAGTCCACAGAACACCGGGGAGCTGTTTTTT. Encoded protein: CASSPSPQNTGELFF.

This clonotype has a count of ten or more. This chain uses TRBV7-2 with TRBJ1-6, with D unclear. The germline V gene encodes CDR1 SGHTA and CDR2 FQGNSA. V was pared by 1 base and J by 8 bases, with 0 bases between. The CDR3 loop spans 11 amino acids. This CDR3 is CASSLDSPLHF. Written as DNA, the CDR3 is TGTGCCAGCAGCTTAGATTCACCCCTCCACTTT.

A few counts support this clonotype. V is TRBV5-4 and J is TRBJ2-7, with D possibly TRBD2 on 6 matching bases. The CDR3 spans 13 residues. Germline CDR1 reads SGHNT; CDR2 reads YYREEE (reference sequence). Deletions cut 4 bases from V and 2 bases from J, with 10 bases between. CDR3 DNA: TGTGCCAGCAGCGAGCCGGGGGCCTACGAGCAGTACTTC. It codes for CASSEPGAYEQYF.

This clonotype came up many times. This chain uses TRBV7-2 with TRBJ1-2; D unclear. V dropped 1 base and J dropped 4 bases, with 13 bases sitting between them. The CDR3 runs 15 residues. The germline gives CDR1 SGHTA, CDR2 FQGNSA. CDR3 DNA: TGTGCCAGCAGCTTAGATGTTGGGGTGATCTATGGCTACACCTTC. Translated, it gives CASSLDVGVIYGYTF.

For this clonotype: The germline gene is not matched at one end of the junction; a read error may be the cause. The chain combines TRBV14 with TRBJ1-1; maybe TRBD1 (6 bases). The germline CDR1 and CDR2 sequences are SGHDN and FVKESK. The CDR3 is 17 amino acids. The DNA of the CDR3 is TGTGCCAGCAGCCAAGATACAGGGAGGCTCATGAACACTGTAGCTTTCTTT. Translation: CASSQDTGRLMNTVAFF.

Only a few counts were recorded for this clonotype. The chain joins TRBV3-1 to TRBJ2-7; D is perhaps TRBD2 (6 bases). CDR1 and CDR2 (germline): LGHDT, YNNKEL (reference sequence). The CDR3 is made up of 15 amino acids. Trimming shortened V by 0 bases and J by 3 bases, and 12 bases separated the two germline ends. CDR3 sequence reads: CASSQDGGFFYEQYF. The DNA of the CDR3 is TGTGCCAGCAGCCAAGATGGGGGGTTTTTCTACGAGCAGTACTTC.

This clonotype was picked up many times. This CDR3 reads CASSPSTGTDNQPQHF. The CDR3, as DNA: TGTGCCAGCAGCCCCTCGACGGGGACTGATAATCAGCCCCAGCATTTT. The chain uses TRBV7-9 and TRBJ1-5; D might be TRBD1 (5 bases). The CDR3 has 16 residues. In germline, CDR1 is SEHNR, CDR2 FQNEAQ (reference sequence). V lost 5 bases and J 4 bases, leaving 18 bases between the germline ends.

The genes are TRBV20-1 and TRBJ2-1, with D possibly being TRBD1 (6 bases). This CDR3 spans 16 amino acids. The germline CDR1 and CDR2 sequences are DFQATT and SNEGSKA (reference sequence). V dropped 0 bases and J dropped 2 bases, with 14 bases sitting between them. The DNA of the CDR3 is TGCAGTGCTAGAGATAGGACAGAACTCCCCTACAATGAGCAGTTCTTC. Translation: CSARDRTELPYNEQFF.

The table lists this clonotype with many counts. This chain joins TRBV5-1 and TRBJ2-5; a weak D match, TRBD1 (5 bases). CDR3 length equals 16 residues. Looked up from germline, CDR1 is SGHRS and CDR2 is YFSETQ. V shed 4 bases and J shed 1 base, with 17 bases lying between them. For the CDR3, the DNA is TGCGCCAGCAGCCGATCCCGCGACAGTCTCCAAGAGACCCAGTACTTC. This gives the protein CASSRSRDSLQETQYF.

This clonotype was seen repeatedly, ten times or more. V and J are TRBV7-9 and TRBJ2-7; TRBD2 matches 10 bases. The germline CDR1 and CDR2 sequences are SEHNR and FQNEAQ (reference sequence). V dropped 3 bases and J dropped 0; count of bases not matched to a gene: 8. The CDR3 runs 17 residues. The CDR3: CASSFGLAGAHSYEQYF. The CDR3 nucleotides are TGTGCCAGCAGCTTCGGGCTAGCGGGGGCTCACTCCTACGAGCAGTACTTC.

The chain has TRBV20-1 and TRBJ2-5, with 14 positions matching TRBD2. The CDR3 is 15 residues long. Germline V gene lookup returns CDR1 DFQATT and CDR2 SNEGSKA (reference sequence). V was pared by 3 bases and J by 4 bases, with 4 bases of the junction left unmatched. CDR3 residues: CSASTTSGRVETQYF. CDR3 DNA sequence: TGCAGTGCTAGCACGACTAGCGGGAGGGTAGAGACCCAGTACTTC.

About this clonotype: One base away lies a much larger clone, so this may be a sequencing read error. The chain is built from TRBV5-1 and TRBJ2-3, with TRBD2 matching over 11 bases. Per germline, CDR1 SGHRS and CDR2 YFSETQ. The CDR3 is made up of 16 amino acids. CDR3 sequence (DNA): TGCGCCAGCAGCTTGGCCCTAGCGGGGGGAGAAGATACGCAGTGTTTT. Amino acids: CASSLALAGGEDTQCF.

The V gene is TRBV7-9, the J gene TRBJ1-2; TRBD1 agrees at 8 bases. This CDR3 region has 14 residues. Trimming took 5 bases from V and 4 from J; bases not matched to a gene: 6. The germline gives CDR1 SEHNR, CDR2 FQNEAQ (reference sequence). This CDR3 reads CASSRGQDFYGYTF. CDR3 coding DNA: TGTGCCAGCAGCCGGGGACAGGACTTCTATGGCTACACCTTC.

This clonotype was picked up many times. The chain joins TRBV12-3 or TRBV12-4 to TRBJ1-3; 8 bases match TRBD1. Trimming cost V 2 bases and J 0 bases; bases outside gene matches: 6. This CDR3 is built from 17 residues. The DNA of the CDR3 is TGTGCCAGCAGTTTACAAGGACAGGGTTTCTCTGGAAACACCATATATTTT. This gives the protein CASSLQGQGFSGNTIYF.

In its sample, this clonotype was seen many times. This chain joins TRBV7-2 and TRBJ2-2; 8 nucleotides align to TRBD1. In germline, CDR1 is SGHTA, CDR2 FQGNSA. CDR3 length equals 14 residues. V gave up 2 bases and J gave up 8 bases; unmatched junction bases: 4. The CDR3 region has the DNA TGTGCCAGCAGCTTAAAACAGGGGGTGGGGGAGCTGTTTTTT. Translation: CASSLKQGVGELFF.

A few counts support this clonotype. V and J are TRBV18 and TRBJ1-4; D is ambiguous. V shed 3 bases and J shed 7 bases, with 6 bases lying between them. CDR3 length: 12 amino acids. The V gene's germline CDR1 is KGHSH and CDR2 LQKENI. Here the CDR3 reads CASSPNTEKLFF. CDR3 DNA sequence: TGTGCCAGCTCACCTAATACTGAAAAACTGTTTTTT.

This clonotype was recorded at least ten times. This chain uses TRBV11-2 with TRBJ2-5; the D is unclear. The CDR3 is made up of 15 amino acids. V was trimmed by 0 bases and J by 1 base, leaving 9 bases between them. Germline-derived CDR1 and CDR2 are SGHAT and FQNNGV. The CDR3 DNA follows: TGTGCCAGCAGCTTAGAGTTGTCTGCCCAAGAGACCCAGTACTTC. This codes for CASSLELSAQETQYF.

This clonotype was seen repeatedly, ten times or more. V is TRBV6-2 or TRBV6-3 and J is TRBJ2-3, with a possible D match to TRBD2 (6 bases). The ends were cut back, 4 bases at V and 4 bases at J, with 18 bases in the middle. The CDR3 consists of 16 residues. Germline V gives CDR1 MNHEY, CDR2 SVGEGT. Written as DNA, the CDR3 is TGTGCCAGCAGTTCAGACTTGGACTACTCCCCAGATACGCAGTATTTT. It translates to CASSSDLDYSPDTQYF.

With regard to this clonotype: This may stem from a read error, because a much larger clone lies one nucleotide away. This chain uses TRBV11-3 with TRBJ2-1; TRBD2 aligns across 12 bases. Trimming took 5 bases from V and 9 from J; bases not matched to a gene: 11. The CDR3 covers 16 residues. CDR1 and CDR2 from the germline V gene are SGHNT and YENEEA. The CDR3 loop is CASSEWTSGAFGEQFF. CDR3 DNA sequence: TGTGCCAGCAGCGAATGGACTAGCGGGGCTTTCGGTGAGCAGTTCTTC.

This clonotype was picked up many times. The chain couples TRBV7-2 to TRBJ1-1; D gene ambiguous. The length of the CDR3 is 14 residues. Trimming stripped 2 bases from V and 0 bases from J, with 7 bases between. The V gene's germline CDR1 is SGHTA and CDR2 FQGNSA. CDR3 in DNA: TGTGCCAGCAGCTTATCCAGAATGAACACTGAAGCTTTCTTT. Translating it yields CASSLSRMNTEAFF.

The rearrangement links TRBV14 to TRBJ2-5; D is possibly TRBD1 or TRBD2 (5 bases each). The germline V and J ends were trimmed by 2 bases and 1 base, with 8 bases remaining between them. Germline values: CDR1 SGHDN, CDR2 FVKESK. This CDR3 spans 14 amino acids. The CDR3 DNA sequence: TGTGCCAGCAGCCAACGGGGCTTCCAAGAGACCCAGTACTTC. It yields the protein CASSQRGFQETQYF.

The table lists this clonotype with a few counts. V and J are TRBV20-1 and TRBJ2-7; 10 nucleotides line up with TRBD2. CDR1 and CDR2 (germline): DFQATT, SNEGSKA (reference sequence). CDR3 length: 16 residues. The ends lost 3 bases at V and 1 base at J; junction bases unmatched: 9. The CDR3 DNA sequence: TGCAGTGCTAGTCTTGGCCTAGCGGGAGTATCCTACGAGCAGTACTTC. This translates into CSASLGLAGVSYEQYF.